Shown below are 8 T cell receptor beta chains from a single sample sequenced in a study of shared T cell receptors in the human thymus (dated by TCRdb to about 2021). Receptors were amplified or captured by the immunoSEQ multiplex PCR assay. What TCRdb holds here is the immuneACCESS table cut down to in-frame rearrangements. Part of the clones is not present; checked against another copy, under half of the missing clones reflect an unresolved V gene, and the others are unexplained. In this sample the table shows around 65,000 clones, over 90% of which occur a single time. The ten largest clones represent around 0.03% of the sample. Sequenced: thymocytes. The receptors were sampled from a human donor.

CDR3 nucleotides: TGTGCCAGCAGCTTGGTCGGAGGGGACTATGGCTACACCTTC. As protein: CASSLVGGDYGYTF. The chain recombines TRBV5-4 with TRBJ1-2; D is perhaps TRBD1 (5 bases). This CDR3 is 14 amino acids long. Trimming cost V 0 bases and J 3 bases, with 9 bases left between them. Germline V CDR1 and CDR2: SGHNT, YYREEE (reference sequence). Filled out from reference TRBV5-4 and TRBJ1-2, the complete variable domain reads ETGVTQSPTHLIKTRGQQVTLRCSSQSGHNTVSWYQQALGQGPQFIFQYYREEENGRGNFPPRFSGLQFPNYSSELNVNALELDDSALYLCASSLVGGDYGYTFGSGTRLTVV.

CDR3 bases: TGTGCCAGCAGTTTACGACGGAATAGCAATCAGCCCCAGCATTTT. Residues: CASSLRRNSNQPQHF. This chain uses TRBV27 with TRBJ1-5; D uncertain. The CDR3 contains 15 residues. V was cut by 2 bases and J by 0 bases, with 8 bases left in between. Germline V gene sequence: CDR1 MNHEY, CDR2 SMNVEV (reference sequence).

This clone was seen a handful of times. The junction departs from germline at one end; a sequencing error may be responsible. This chain uses TRBV7-9 with TRBJ1-2; no firm D call. Per the germline V gene, CDR1 is SEHNR and CDR2 is FQNEAQ (reference sequence). This CDR3 is 8 amino acids long. The CDR3 bases are TGTGCCAGCAGCCCGACCGCCTTC. Translation: CASSPTAF.

The chain joins TRBV11-2 to TRBJ2-7, with D perhaps being TRBD1 or TRBD2 (6 bases each). Germline V CDR1 and CDR2: SGHAT, FQNNGV. The CDR3 has 12 residues. V was cut by 1 base and J by 7 bases, with 8 bases left in between. For the CDR3, the DNA is TGTGCCAGCAGCTTAGGAGGGGGGGAGCAGTACTTC. Translation gives CASSLGGGEQYF.

The genes are TRBV5-8 and TRBJ1-5; tentative D call: TRBD1 (5 bases). Trimming took off 0 bases at V and 4 bases at J, with 8 bases between the two ends. This CDR3 has 14 amino acids. Germline V gene lookup returns CDR1 SGHTS and CDR2 YDEGEE. The CDR3 is CASSLGRANQPQHF. Written as DNA, the CDR3 is TGTGCCAGCAGCTTGGGCAGGGCGAATCAGCCCCAGCATTTT.

The chain has TRBV4-3 and TRBJ2-7, with TRBD2 matching 13 bases. Trimming took 8 bases from V and 2 from J; bases not matched to a gene: 12. Germline CDR1 reads LGHNA; CDR2 reads YSLEER. This CDR3 spans 17 amino acids. CDR3 in DNA: TGCGCCAGCTCAACCGGGACTAGCGGGGCCTTACCCTACGAGCAGTACTTC. This gives the protein CASSTGTSGALPYEQYF.

V is TRBV27 and J is TRBJ2-5, with TRBD2 matching over 9 bases. The CDR3 runs to 15 residues. V lost 7 bases, J lost 3 bases, and 9 bases stayed unmatched. Per the germline V gene, CDR1 is MNHEY and CDR2 is SMNVEV (reference sequence). The CDR3 nucleotides read TGTGCCAGCACCCTGCGGGGGGGCCTAAAAGAGACCCAGTACTTC. Translated, it gives CASTLRGGLKETQYF.

The J gene is TRBJ1-6, the V gene TRBV4-3, with 7 bases matching TRBD1. The V and J ends lost 4 bases and 7 bases, in that order; junction bases with no gene match: 4. The CDR3 is 14 residues long. CDR1 and CDR2 from the germline V gene are LGHNA and YSLEER. The CDR3 sequence is CASSPPGGNSPLHF. The CDR3 DNA reads as TGCGCCAGCAGCCCCCCAGGGGGGAATTCACCCCTCCACTTT.